These 27 T cell receptor beta chains were sequenced from one sample in a study of cytomegalovirus exposure and HLA in healthy donors (dated 2017 in TCRdb). Libraries were constructed by the immunoSEQ multiplex PCR assay. For the multiplex PCR, a mixture combining 60 forward primers for TCR Vbeta segments and 13 reverse primers for TCR Jbeta segments was used. TCRdb limited this immuneACCESS table to in-frame rearrangements with V and J called. A share of clones is missing; checked studies link under half to unresolved V genes, and the rest is unexplained. The sample profile shows more than 150,000 clones; approximately 80% of them were found once. The ten largest make up more than 6% of the sample. The sample was PBMCs. The receptor set was obtained from a middle-aged woman in good health and CMV-seropositive.

Note on this clone: This sample includes further DNA sequences coding for the same CDR3. The CDR3 DNA is TGCGCCAGCAGCCGGGAGGGAGATACGCAGTATTTT. This gives the protein CASSREGDTQYF. The chain is built from TRBV5-1 and TRBJ2-3; 8 nucleotides line up with TRBD2. The CDR3 loop spans 12 amino acids. V trimming: 4 bases; J trimming: 5 bases; junction bases outside the gene matches: 0. Germline V CDR1 and CDR2: SGHRS, YFSETQ.

V is TRBV27 and J is TRBJ2-7; D might be TRBD1 (5 bases). V was trimmed by 6 bases and J by 0 bases, leaving 18 bases between them. This CDR3 is 16 amino acids long. CDR1 MNHEY and CDR2 SMNVEV come from the germline V gene (reference sequence). CDR3 in DNA: TGTGCCAGCAGCCCCAACATTAGGGGCCGCTCCTACGAGCAGTACTTC. It codes for CASSPNIRGRSYEQYF.

This chain connects TRBV7-3 to TRBJ1-1; D might be TRBD1 (5 bases). Germline CDR1 SGHTA, CDR2 FQGTGA. The CDR3 has 13 residues. The ends were cut back, 2 bases at V and 8 bases at J, with 12 bases in the middle. Written as DNA, the CDR3 is TGTGCCAGCAGCTTATATCCGGGGGTCGAAGCTTTCTTT. Amino acids: CASSLYPGVEAFF.

This chain joins TRBV5-6 and TRBJ1-2; a possible D gene is TRBD1 (6 bases). This CDR3 is 16 amino acids long. CDR1 and CDR2 (germline): SGHDT, YYEEEE. V was clipped by 0 bases and J by 7 bases, with 19 bases between them. The DNA for the CDR3 is TGTGCCAGCAGCTTGGGGACAGCTGATTTCCTAACTGGCTACACCTTC. Translated: CASSLGTADFLTGYTF.

The chain couples TRBV5-1 to TRBJ2-3; 10 nucleotides agree with TRBD1. Germline CDR1 and CDR2: SGHRS and YFSETQ. V lost 5 bases to trimming and J lost 5 bases; unmatched junction nucleotides: 8. The CDR3 has 15 residues. CDR3 bases: TGCGCCAGCAGTTTTAGGACAGGGGGAATAGATACGCAGTATTTT. It encodes CASSFRTGGIDTQYF.

The chain has TRBV7-8 and TRBJ2-5; possible D gene TRBD2, 5 bases. This CDR3 is 15 amino acids long. The V gene's germline CDR1 is SGHVS and CDR2 FQNEAQ. The V gene lost 6 bases and the J gene lost 7 bases, with 21 bases spanning the gap. CDR3 in DNA: TGTGCCAGCAGGCGGACGGTCGAGGGATCAGGGACCCAGTACTTC. Protein product: CASRRTVEGSGTQYF.

This chain uses TRBV12-5 with TRBJ1-5, with 7 bases that match TRBD1. The V gene's germline CDR1 is LGHNT and CDR2 FRNRAP. The V segment lost 6 bases and the J segment 8 bases; nucleotides outside the gene matches: 10. This CDR3 is 14 amino acids long. This CDR3 reads CASGLTGFLEPQHF. Here the CDR3 DNA reads TGTGCTAGTGGGTTGACAGGGTTCCTGGAGCCCCAGCATTTT. Based on the CDR3 plus reference TRBV12-5 and TRBJ1-5, the full variable domain is DARVTQTPRHKVTEMGQEVTMRCQPILGHNTVFWYRQTMMQGLELLAYFRNRAPLDDSGMPKDRFSAEMPDATLATLKIQPSEPRDSAVYFCASGLTGFLEPQHFGDGTRLSIL.

The V and J genes are TRBV11-2 and TRBJ2-7; perhaps TRBD2 as D (5 bases). There are 15 residues in the CDR3. The V gene's germline CDR1 is SGHAT and CDR2 FQNNGV. V lost 5 bases to trimming and J lost 7 bases, with 21 bases between them. In DNA, the CDR3 is TGTGCCAGCAGCCTGGCAGCGGAATCCCCCTTTGAGCAGTACTTC. This encodes CASSLAAESPFEQYF.

This clone has just a few counts. V is TRBV14 and J is TRBJ2-3, with D tentatively TRBD2 (6 bases). Deletions cut 4 bases from V and 4 bases from J, with 15 bases between. Per the germline V gene, CDR1 is SGHDN and CDR2 is FVKESK. CDR3 length equals 15 residues. CDR3 residues: CASSPSRGRPDTQYF. The CDR3 nucleotides read TGTGCCAGCAGCCCGTCGCGGGGCCGTCCAGATACGCAGTATTTT.

The chain uses TRBV2 and TRBJ2-1; 10 bases fit TRBD1. This CDR3 spans 14 amino acids. With V trimmed by 10 bases and J by 3 bases, 6 bases remained unmatched. CDR1 and CDR2 from the germline V gene are SNHLY and FYNNEI. Written as DNA, the CDR3 is TGTGCCACCTTACGGGACAGGGGCTACAATGAGCAGTTCTTC. It codes for CATLRDRGYNEQFF.

The J gene is TRBJ1-2, the V gene TRBV25-1; 7 nucleotides match TRBD1. J was trimmed by 5 bases and V by 2 bases; bases with no gene match: 2. The germline V gene has CDR1 MGHDK and CDR2 SYGVNS. This CDR3 is 13 amino acids long. CDR3 coding DNA: TGTGCCAGCAGTGAAGGCAGGGGGTATGGCTACACCTTC. Amino acid sequence: CASSEGRGYGYTF.

This clone was observed once. The J gene is TRBJ2-7, the V gene TRBV7-6; 11 nucleotides match TRBD1. The CDR3 has 14 amino acids. The V gene end was trimmed by 5 bases and the J gene end by 7 bases; junction bases not matched to a gene: 7. Germline values: CDR1 SGHVS, CDR2 FNYEAQ. The CDR3 sequence: CASSAGQGAREQYF. Here the CDR3 DNA reads TGTGCCAGCAGCGCTGGACAGGGGGCAAGGGAGCAGTACTTC.

V and J are TRBV5-1 and TRBJ2-3, with 10 bases identical to TRBD1. CDR1 SGHRS and CDR2 YFSETQ come from the germline V gene. Germline trimming cut 4 bases from V and 4 bases from J; bases unmatched to any gene: 12. The CDR3 is 17 amino acids. This chain's CDR3 is CASSRQGAHELSDTQYF. The CDR3 DNA sequence: TGCGCCAGCAGCAGACAGGGGGCGCATGAGTTGTCAGATACGCAGTATTTT.

V and J are TRBV4-3 and TRBJ2-2, with D perhaps TRBD2 (6 bases). The CDR3 loop spans 17 amino acids. Between the trimmed V and J ends, which lost 2 bases and 0 bases, there was a span of 13 bases. Germline V CDR1 and CDR2: LGHNA, YSLEER. CDR3: CASSQFLGGANTGELFF. As DNA, the CDR3 is TGCGCCAGCAGCCAATTTCTGGGGGGAGCGAACACCGGGGAGCTGTTTTTT.

This sequence joins TRBV7-6 and TRBJ1-1; D not certain. The CDR3 has 14 amino acids. Trimming pared 3 bases from V and 0 bases from J, leaving 8 bases between. Germline CDR1 is SGHVS and CDR2 is FNYEAQ. The CDR3 DNA sequence: TGTGCCAGCAGCTTGGAGTTAATGAACACTGAAGCTTTCTTT. Translation gives CASSLELMNTEAFF.

The J gene is TRBJ1-3, the V gene TRBV5-5, with 10 bases that match TRBD1. With 2 bases clipped from V and 1 base from J, the junction kept 9 bases outside the gene matches. The CDR3 is 18 amino acids. In germline, CDR1 is SGHKS, CDR2 YYEKEE (reference sequence). In DNA, the CDR3 is TGTGCCAGCAGCTTTGGGGACAGGGGATTTGTTTCTGGAAACACCATATATTTT. Translation gives CASSFGDRGFVSGNTIYF.

This rearrangement joins TRBV6-5 to TRBJ2-1, with 8 nucleotides matching TRBD1. In germline, CDR1 is MNHEY, CDR2 SVGAGI. V trimming: 5 bases; J trimming: 9 bases; junction bases outside the gene matches: 12. The CDR3 runs 15 residues. As DNA, the CDR3 is TGTGCCAGCAGTAGCCCAGGGGGCGCGAGTGGTGAGCAGTTCTTC. Amino acid sequence: CASSSPGGASGEQFF.

V is TRBV5-4 and J is TRBJ2-3, with 9 bases that match TRBD2. Germline V gene lookup returns CDR1 SGHNT and CDR2 YYREEE (reference sequence). The CDR3 has 14 amino acids. V gave up 4 bases and J gave up 4 bases; unmatched junction bases: 4. The CDR3 DNA follows: TGTGCCAGCAGCGGGGCGGGAGGGGCAGATACGCAGTATTTT. Its protein is CASSGAGGADTQYF.

Remarks on this clone: The junction and the germline gene differ at one end; a read error may be behind it. The chain combines TRBV7-9 with TRBJ1-2; 8 nucleotides line up with TRBD1. Germline V CDR1 and CDR2: SEHNR, FQNEAQ (reference sequence). There are 16 residues in the CDR3. The CDR3 DNA reads TGTTCCAGCAGATCGTCAGGGGGCCGGGGGAACTATGGCTACACCTTC. This translates into CSSRSSGGRGNYGYTF.

This clone appeared a few times. This chain links TRBV27 with TRBJ2-1; D is perhaps TRBD1 (6 bases). The length of the CDR3 is 13 residues. Trimming took 6 bases from V and 2 from J, leaving 8 bases between them. In germline, CDR1 is MNHEY, CDR2 SMNVEV (reference sequence). This CDR3 is CASRGTPYNEQFF. CDR3 DNA: TGTGCCAGCAGAGGGACACCCTACAATGAGCAGTTCTTC.

This clone was observed a handful of times. This chain links TRBV19 with TRBJ1-2; perhaps TRBD1 as D (6 bases). V lost 1 base, J lost 3 bases, and 12 bases lay in between. CDR3 length: 15 amino acids. The germline V gene encodes CDR1 LNHDA and CDR2 SQIVND (reference sequence). DNA for the CDR3: TGTGCCAGTAGTATAGGCGCTGGGGGCCACTATGGCTACACCTTC. Translation: CASSIGAGGHYGYTF. The entire variable domain, with the rest obtained from reference TRBV19 and TRBJ1-2, is as follows: DGGITQSPKYLFRKEGQNVTLSCEQNLNHDAMYWYRQDPGQGLRLIYYSQIVNDFQKGDIAEGYSVSREKKESFPLTVTSAQKNPTAFYLCASSIGAGGHYGYTFGSGTRLTVV.

This clone was counted only a few times. J is TRBJ2-5 and V is TRBV27; D is perhaps TRBD1 (5 bases). The J call may be incorrect, as the DNA end agrees better with TRBJ2-7. The CDR3 runs 15 residues. Germline V lookup: CDR1 MNHEY, CDR2 SMNVEV (reference sequence). This CDR3 is CASSPRAGPSYEQYF. The CDR3 nucleotides read TGTGCCAGCAGTCCCCGAGCAGGGCCGTCCTACGAGCAGTACTTC.

The chain carries TRBV7-9 and TRBJ2-3; D is unclear. The V end lost 1 base, the J end lost 0 bases, and 5 bases lay between the germline ends. This CDR3 is built from 14 residues. Germline V gene lookup returns CDR1 SEHNR and CDR2 FQNEAQ (reference sequence). CDR3 amino acids: CASSLDGSTDTQYF. The CDR3, as DNA: TGTGCCAGCAGCTTAGACGGTAGCACAGATACGCAGTATTTT. The whole variable domain, remainder taken from reference TRBV7-9 and TRBJ2-3, is DTGVSQNPRHKITKRGQNVTFRCDPISEHNRLYWYRQTLGQGPEFLTYFQNEAQLEKSRLLSDRFSAERPKGSFSTLEIQRTEQGDSAMYLCASSLDGSTDTQYFGPGTRLTVL.

This chain joins TRBV6-1 and TRBJ1-2; D not certain. Per the germline V gene, CDR1 is MNHNS and CDR2 is SASEGT. Trimming took 2 bases from V and 2 from J, leaving 9 bases between them. There are 14 residues in the CDR3. The CDR3 here is CASSERRENYGYTF. The CDR3 DNA follows: TGTGCCAGCAGTGAACGTCGGGAGAACTATGGCTACACCTTC.

The chain uses TRBV19 and TRBJ1-2, with D possibly matching TRBD1 (5 bases). With 5 bases removed from V and 5 bases from J, the gap between germline ends came to 12 bases. The CDR3 has 13 residues. Germline CDR1 reads LNHDA; CDR2 reads SQIVND (reference sequence). CDR3 DNA sequence: TGTGCCAGTAGTTCGACAGATTCGTATGGCTACACCTTC. Its translation is CASSSTDSYGYTF. Complete variable domain (other parts from reference TRBV19 and TRBJ1-2): DGGITQSPKYLFRKEGQNVTLSCEQNLNHDAMYWYRQDPGQGLRLIYYSQIVNDFQKGDIAEGYSVSREKKESFPLTVTSAQKNPTAFYLCASSSTDSYGYTFGSGTRLTVV.

The CDR3 here is CATSRDGVQETQYF. CDR3 nucleotide sequence: TGTGCCACCAGCAGAGATGGAGTGCAAGAGACCCAGTACTTC. The chain carries TRBV15 and TRBJ2-5; no clear D. Trimming took off 0 bases at V and 2 bases at J, with 7 bases between the two ends. Germline V gene sequence: CDR1 LNHNV, CDR2 YYDKDF (reference sequence). The CDR3 covers 14 residues.

This sequence joins TRBV7-2 and TRBJ1-2; TRBD1 might be the D (5 bases). Germline-derived CDR1 and CDR2 are SGHTA and FQGNSA. With 1 base removed from V and 8 bases from J, the gap between germline ends came to 11 bases. The CDR3 spans 13 residues. CDR3 in DNA: TGTGCCAGCAGCTTAGTCAGGGCTGCCGGCTACACCTTC. It codes for CASSLVRAAGYTF.